This T cell receptor (beta chain) appears in the sequencing data of a study of T cells in Graves' hyperthyroidism and ophthalmopathy. Overall study findings and caveats: A model using 13 V-J features told ophthalmopathy apart from stable hyperthyroidism. Blood shared most expanded thyroid clonotypes above 0.001.

At least ten counts were recorded for this clonotype. Its antigen is undetermined. What was amplified from RNA transcripts were TCR beta CDR3 regions. A set of HTBI primers served as the primers for a first-round RT-PCR of the TCR CDR3. TCRdb passed the multiplex PCR reads through MiXCR, listing each CDR3 protein once. Found here are approximately 570,000 distinct CDR3 sequences, less than 20% of them singletons; the top ten hold over 45%. The V and J ends lost 4 bases and 3 bases respectively, with 13 bases between them. The CDR3 totals 14 residues. Germline lookup yields CDR1 GTSNPN and CDR2 SVGIG (reference sequence). Ophthalmopathy patients had moderate-to-severe active disease, CAS ≥3, NOSPECS ≥4, and disease duration under 3 months.

The sample consisted of blood. The chain uses TRBV30 and TRBJ1-3, with a possible D match to TRBD1 (6 bases). The TCR originated in a man aged 40-55 years with Graves' ophthalmopathy. This chain's CDR3 is CAWKDQGSGNTIYF. As DNA, the CDR3 is TGTGCCTGGAAGGACCAGGGGAGTGGAAACACCATATATTTT.